This TCR beta chain derives from a study of tumor and adjacent non-tumor tissue in lung cancer. Many counts were recorded for this clonotype. Three rounds of nested PCR, following a modified ARM-PCR protocol, produced the TCRbeta library. One entry per CDR3 protein results from TCRdb running MiXCR on the multiplex PCR reads. The sample holds 60,000 to 90,000 distinct CDR3 sequences, around 70% seen once. In germline, CDR1 is ENHRY, CDR2 SYGVKD. This CDR3 region has 14 residues. Trimming left V 3 bases short and J 4 bases short, with 12 bases between. The template was RNA from unsorted bulk tissue. The normal lung tissue was taken more than 3 cm from the tumor edge.

This receptor was identified in a woman between 45 and 65 years old with non-small cell lung cancer. Sequences were obtained from distant non-tumor lung tissue. This sequence joins TRBV10-3 and TRBJ2-5, with D maybe TRBD1 (8 bases). The CDR3 DNA reads TGTGCCATCAGTGACAGCGGGACAGGAGAGACCCAGTACTTC. Its protein is CAISDSGTGETQYF.